The TCR beta chain under discussion was sequenced for a study of glioma-infiltrating T cells. Study-level information: Samples included WHO grade II oligodendrogliomas or astrocytomas and initial-diagnosis grade IV glioblastomas. The study, taken as a whole, reports: Shared blood CDR3 signature motifs marked patients with low tissue-blood divergence. CDR3 overlap between tissue and blood was very small.

As concerns this clonotype: The target antigen is unknown. One end of the junction fails to match germline, which may point to a read error.

Amplification of TCR alpha and beta CDR3 regions from RNA used iRepertoire nested multiplex PCR. Tissue mRNA or PBMC total RNA, 100-400 ng, went into one-step reverse transcription and amplification. MiXCR was run by TCRdb on the multiplex PCR reads, yielding one entry per CDR3 protein. The sample shows a few hundred thousand distinct CDR3 sequences, roughly two fifths of them seen only once. CDR1 and CDR2 (germline): MNHEY, SVGEGT. The CDR3 has 13 residues. This clonotype was obtained from a human donor with low-grade glioma or glioblastoma, undergoing nonglioma brain surgery, or in good health (not recorded which). Input material: glioma tissue, nonneoplastic brain tissue, or PBMCs (not recorded which). The chain uses TRBV6-2 or TRBV6-3 and TRBJ2-1; D unclear. This CDR3 is CASTSYVYNEQFF. The DNA of the CDR3 is TGTGCCAGCACCAGTTACGTCTACAATGAGCAATTCTTC.